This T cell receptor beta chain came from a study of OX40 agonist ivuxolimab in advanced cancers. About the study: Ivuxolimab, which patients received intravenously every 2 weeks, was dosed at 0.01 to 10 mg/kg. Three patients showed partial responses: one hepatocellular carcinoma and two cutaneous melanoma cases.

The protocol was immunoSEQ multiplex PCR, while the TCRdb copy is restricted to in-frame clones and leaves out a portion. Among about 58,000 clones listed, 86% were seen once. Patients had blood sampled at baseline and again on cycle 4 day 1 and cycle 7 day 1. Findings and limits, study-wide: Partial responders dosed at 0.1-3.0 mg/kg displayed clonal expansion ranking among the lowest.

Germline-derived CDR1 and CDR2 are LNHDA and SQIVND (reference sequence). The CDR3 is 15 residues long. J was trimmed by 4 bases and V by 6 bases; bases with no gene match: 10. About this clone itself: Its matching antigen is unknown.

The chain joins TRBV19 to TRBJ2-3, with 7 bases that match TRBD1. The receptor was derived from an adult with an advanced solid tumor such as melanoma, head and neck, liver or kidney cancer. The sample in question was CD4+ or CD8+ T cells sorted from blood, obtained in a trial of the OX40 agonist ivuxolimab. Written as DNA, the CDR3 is TGTGCCAGTAGGGCTCCGGGACAGCAGGCAGATACGCAGTATTTT. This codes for CASRAPGQQADTQYF.